The present T cell receptor beta chain was sequenced within a study of blood T cell repertoires in COVID-19 (TCRdb year 2020). Study-level background: Samples covering the acute and convalescent phases of COVID-19 were provided by collaborators in the United States, Italy and Spain. The samples were drawn from the first 160 participants of the ongoing ImmuneRACE study and from 950 to 1,500 subjects provided by 6 global collaborators. Where available, HLA class I and class II types were taken from metadata supplied by the sample provider and were not determined by assay-based typing. Nearly every sample came with metadata listing a de-identified subject ID, COVID-19 status, age in years and sex. The repertoires were released in a freely available public database meant as a resource for research on the immune response to SARS-CoV-2. The prospective study material was composed of cDNA or gDNA derived from T cells, B-cell-depleted T cells, or PBMCs. Deeply sampled blood TCRbeta repertoires from subjects exposed to, actively infected with, or recovered from COVID-19 were included in the dataset.

Reading from cysteine to phenylalanine, the CDR3 counts 12 amino acids. Only the CDR3 DNA stays, 36 bases, in frame from base 1. Unmatched junction bases come to 3, with V trimmed by 5 bases and J by 2 bases. The germline V gene provides CDR1 SQVTM and CDR2 ANQGSEA. As for this clone: The antigen it binds to is not known. No base quality information exists; no much larger clone differs at one position.

Overall study results and their limits: Clinical and demographic metadata were provided uncurated, with the amount varying by source and participant.

TCRbeta CDR3 regions were amplified from genomic DNA by means of the immunoSEQ Assay, a bias-controlled multiplex PCR. As for the original processing: Within the assay, amplification of reference gene primers was used to estimate how many nucleated cells each sample contained. To quantify the absolute abundance of each unique TCRbeta CDR3 rearrangement, sequence reads were collapsed and filtered. For each sample, productive Simpson clonality was calculated as the square root of Simpson's diversity index over productive rearrangements. TCRdb obtained this table from immuneACCESS and retained in-frame rearrangements with V and J assigned. These tables miss some clones; where compared with another copy, unresolved V genes account for less than half of the shortfall, and the remainder is unexplained. V and J calls and clone size are as listed in that table; D and trimming were resolved from the DNA. The sample records about 180,000 clones, 85% to 90% of which are singletons. The ten largest clonotypes hold roughly an eighth of the sample.

One collaborating source in Seattle enrolled patients while the patients were actively infected and followed the patients over time throughout the course of disease. Collaborating institutions collected whole blood in K2EDTA tubes following their own protocols. For TCRbeta analysis, collaborators shipped samples as frozen whole blood, isolated PBMCs, or DNA extracted from either of those sample types. This receptor was obtained from a woman between 70 and 85 years old with COVID-19, enrolled during active disease. The chain joins TRBV29-1 to TRBJ2-7; TRBD1 agrees with 7 junctional bases. The sample taken for sequencing was peripheral blood. The base sequence is TGCAGCGTTTACGGGACAGCCTACGAGCAGTACTTC. This translates into CSVYGTAYEQYF.